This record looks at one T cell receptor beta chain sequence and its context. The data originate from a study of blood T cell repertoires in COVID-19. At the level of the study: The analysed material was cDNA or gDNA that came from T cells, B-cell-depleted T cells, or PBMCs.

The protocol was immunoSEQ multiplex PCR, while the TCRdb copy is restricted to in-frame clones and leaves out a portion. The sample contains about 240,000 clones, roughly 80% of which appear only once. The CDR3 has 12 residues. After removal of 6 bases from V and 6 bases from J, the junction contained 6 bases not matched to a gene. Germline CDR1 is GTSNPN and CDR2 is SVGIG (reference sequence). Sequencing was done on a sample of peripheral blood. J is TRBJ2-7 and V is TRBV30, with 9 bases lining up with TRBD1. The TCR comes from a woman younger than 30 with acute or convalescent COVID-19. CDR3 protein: CACGTGIREQYF. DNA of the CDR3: TGTGCCTGCGGGACAGGGATTCGCGAGCAGTACTTC.